A selection of T cell receptor beta chains follows, all from one sample in a study of blood T cell repertoires in COVID-19. Clones were sequenced by immunoSEQ multiplex PCR, and TCRdb holds only the in-frame ones, with some missing. The sample has under 300,000 clones, 80% to 90% seen once. The sample comprised PBMCs or T cells enriched from blood (not recorded which). These receptors all stem from a woman aged 45-65 years who had recovered from COVID-19. Each CDR3 is given without its conserved first and last residue.

v_call: TRBV3-1/TRBV3-2; cdr3_aa: ASSQRSGTGDAVGYT
v_call: TRBV21-1; cdr3_aa: ASSFDRGRSPLH
v_call: TRBV5-6; cdr3_aa: ASNDRNSPLH
v_call: TRBV2; cdr3_aa: ASSEVWSLTDTQY
v_call: TRBV5-1; cdr3_aa: ASSLDGGLAKNIQY
v_call: TRBV6-4; cdr3_aa: ASSEGAGTEAF
v_call: TRBV6-5; cdr3_aa: ASSILTGAPGELF
v_call: TRBV9; cdr3_aa: ASSVAVTNTGELF
v_call: TRBV27; cdr3_aa: ASQTVYNEQF
v_call: TRBV4-1; cdr3_aa: ASSQDLNREPYGYT
v_call: TRBV28; cdr3_aa: ASRTRTGRGKTQY
v_call: TRBV4-1; cdr3_aa: ASSQAPEWRGQETQY
v_call: TRBV11-3; cdr3_aa: ASSHQGTEAF
v_call: TRBV6-5; cdr3_aa: ASSYTQGARTEAF
v_call: TRBV19; cdr3_aa: ASRRTVGYT
v_call: TRBV7-9; cdr3_aa: ASSRLQGASYNEQF
v_call: TRBV5-1; cdr3_aa: ASSGEGHWTEAF
v_call: TRBV4-1; cdr3_aa: ASSQDIRGDRRNTEAF
v_call: TRBV6-1; cdr3_aa: ASSANQLAGGSYEQY
v_call: TRBV7-2; cdr3_aa: ASSLDGSSSYNEQF
v_call: TRBV15; cdr3_aa: ATSRDRGAGGPYNEQF
v_call: TRBV10-3; cdr3_aa: AISGTATNEKLF
v_call: TRBV21-1; cdr3_aa: ASSKIEGNTEAF
v_call: TRBV7-9; cdr3_aa: ASSLAREGGYYGYT
v_call: TRBV7-9; cdr3_aa: ASSLSGTEQY
v_call: TRBV5-1; cdr3_aa: ASSLEPSGTGGRGYT
v_call: TRBV5-1; cdr3_aa: ASSSQGGPGNEQF
v_call: TRBV28; cdr3_aa: ASSPGGWDRGYYGYT
v_call: TRBV19; cdr3_aa: ASSIGRSNYGYT
v_call: TRBV9; cdr3_aa: ASSSGTSLRGTDTQY
v_call: TRBV6-2/TRBV6-3; cdr3_aa: ASSGQGYEQY
v_call: TRBV19; cdr3_aa: ASSKTSGDDEQY
v_call: TRBV23-1; cdr3_aa: ASSHQTQTSENEQF
v_call: TRBV4-1; cdr3_aa: ASSQGQGAGYNEQF